These 30 T cell receptor beta chains share one sample of origin, sequenced in a study of cytomegalovirus exposure and HLA in healthy donors. PCR amplification relied on 60 Vbeta primers (plus 13 Jbeta primers). Sequencing was performed with immunoSEQ multiplex PCR; in TCRdb, only in-frame clones are kept and a portion is missing. The repertoire holds more than 150,000 clones, over 70% seen once, with around 2.4% in the top ten. Input material: PBMCs. The receptors shown here come from a woman aged 25 to 45 in good health and CMV-seronegative.

The count of this clone is one. The junction and the germline gene differ at one end; a read error may be behind it. The J gene is TRBJ2-1, the V gene TRBV7-9; tentatively, D is TRBD2 (5 bases). Looked up from germline, CDR1 is SEHNR and CDR2 is FQNEAQ (reference sequence). CDR3 size: 12 residues. The CDR3 DNA reads as TGTTCCAGCAGCTCTTCCGGGGATGAGCAGTTCTTC. It yields the protein CSSSSSGDEQFF.

The V and J genes are TRBV27 and TRBJ1-5; 7 nucleotides align to TRBD1. This CDR3 region has 14 residues. V lost 3 bases to trimming and J lost 3 bases; unmatched junction nucleotides: 2. Germline V CDR1 and CDR2: MNHEY, SMNVEV (reference sequence). The CDR3 DNA reads as TGTGCCAGCAGTTTGACAGGGATCAATCAGCCCCAGCATTTT. Protein product: CASSLTGINQPQHF.

The chain joins TRBV6-4 to TRBJ2-2; unclear D gene. This CDR3 region has 13 residues. V dropped 0 bases and J dropped 5 bases, with 4 bases sitting between them. Looked up from germline, CDR1 is MRHNA and CDR2 is SNTAGT. CDR3 DNA: TGTGCCAGCAGTGACTCCGGGACCGGGGAGCTGTTTTTT. It yields the protein CASSDSGTGELFF.

The rearrangement links TRBV4-1 to TRBJ2-1; 11 bases agree with TRBD1. The CDR3 runs to 20 residues. The ends lost 0 bases at V and 3 bases at J; junction bases unmatched: 13. From germline, CDR1 is MGHRA and CDR2 YSYEKL. The CDR3 DNA is TGCGCCAGCAGCCAAGATATCACGGGGGCCGGGACAGGGGGCTACAATGAGCAGTTCTTC. It specifies CASSQDITGAGTGGYNEQFF.

The chain has TRBV7-8 and TRBJ2-1; 8 bases are shared with TRBD2. V trimming: 3 bases; J trimming: 5 bases; junction bases outside the gene matches: 9. This CDR3 region has 16 residues. CDR1 is SGHVS and CDR2 is FQNEAQ in the germline V gene. This CDR3 reads CASSLGKAGVDNEQFF. The CDR3 coding sequence is TGTGCCAGCAGCTTGGGTAAAGCGGGAGTTGACAATGAGCAGTTCTTC.

In this sample, this clone turned up once. In DNA form, the CDR3 reads TGTGCCAGCAGCTTAGGGGAGGGTATTTACTCACCCCTCCACTTT. Amino acids: CASSLGEGIYSPLHF. The genes are TRBV7-8 and TRBJ1-6; D gene uncertain. Germline values: CDR1 SGHVS, CDR2 FQNEAQ. V was trimmed by 1 base and J by 10 bases, leaving 14 bases between them. The length of the CDR3 is 15 residues. Using reference TRBV7-8 and TRBJ1-6 for the parts outside the CDR3, the full variable domain is GAGVSQSPRYKVAKRGQDVALRCDPISGHVSLFWYQQALGQGPEFLTYFQNEAQLDKSGLPSDRFFAERPEGSVSTLKIQRTQQEDSAVYLCASSLGEGIYSPLHFGNGTRLTVT.

The chain is built from TRBV28 and TRBJ1-6; 7 nucleotides line up with TRBD1. Germline CDR1 reads MDHEN; CDR2 reads SYDVKM. This CDR3 has 16 residues. The V and J ends lost 5 bases and 9 bases, in that order; junction bases with no gene match: 13. The CDR3 DNA is TGTGCCAGCAGTGTCAACAGACAGGGTCTGGTTTCACCCCTCCACTTT. Translated, it gives CASSVNRQGLVSPLHF. Drawing the rest from reference TRBV28 and TRBJ1-6, the complete variable domain is DVKVTQSSRYLVKRTGEKVFLECVQDMDHENMFWYRQDPGLGLRLIYFSYDVKMKEKGDIPEGYSVSREKKERFSLILESASTNQTSMYLCASSVNRQGLVSPLHFGNGTRLTVT.

V gene TRBV9 combines with J gene TRBJ1-1; D possibly corresponds to TRBD1 (6 bases). The CDR3 totals 18 residues. The ends were cut back, 0 bases at V and 1 base at J, with 19 bases in the middle. Looked up from germline, CDR1 is SGDLS and CDR2 is YYNGEE. This CDR3 is CASSVGDGTNLGNTEAFF. CDR3 in DNA: TGTGCCAGCAGCGTAGGGGACGGGACAAACCTCGGGAACACTGAAGCTTTCTTT.

The chain recombines TRBV6-6 with TRBJ2-1, with D possibly matching TRBD1 (6 bases). The CDR3 covers 15 residues. V dropped 6 bases and J dropped 1 base, with 13 bases sitting between them. Per the germline V gene, CDR1 is MNHNY and CDR2 is SVGAGI (reference sequence). CDR3 nucleotide sequence: TGTGCCAGCAGCCCGGCAGGGGCGTCCTACAATGAGCAGTTCTTC. Translation gives CASSPAGASYNEQFF.

This chain connects TRBV6-6 to TRBJ2-2; D remains ambiguous. This CDR3 contains 15 residues. Trimming left V 0 bases short and J 6 bases short, with 11 bases between. Looked up from germline, CDR1 is MNHNY and CDR2 is SVGAGI (reference sequence). DNA of the CDR3: TGTGCCAGCAGTTACTCCCCCTTGGGCGCCGGGGAGCTGTTTTTT. The encoded protein is CASSYSPLGAGELFF.

V and J are TRBV27 and TRBJ2-7; 13 bases align to TRBD2. Per the germline V gene, CDR1 is MNHEY and CDR2 is SMNVEV (reference sequence). The CDR3 consists of 15 residues. The junction had 6 bases not matched to a gene; V was cut back by 10 bases and J by 0 bases. The CDR3 loop reads CATRTSGGSSYEQYF. The DNA of the CDR3 is TGTGCCACACGGACTAGCGGGGGTAGCTCCTACGAGCAGTACTTC.

The CDR3 DNA reads as TGTGCCAGCAGCTACATTATGATTAACAATGAGCAGTTCTTC. It encodes CASSYIMINNEQFF. The chain recombines TRBV5-4 with TRBJ2-1; no clear D. CDR3 length: 14 amino acids. Germline assignment: CDR1 SGHNT and CDR2 YYREEE (reference sequence). V lost 3 bases and J 5 bases, leaving 12 bases between the germline ends.

The chain links TRBV7-8 to TRBJ1-3; 7 positions agree with TRBD1. There are 14 residues in the CDR3. In germline, CDR1 is SGHVS, CDR2 FQNEAQ. The V gene end was trimmed by 5 bases and the J gene end by 2 bases; junction bases not matched to a gene: 3. The CDR3 loop reads CASSGGTAGNTIYF. In DNA form, the CDR3 reads TGTGCCAGCAGCGGGGGGACAGCTGGAAACACCATATATTTT.

The chain is built from TRBV28 and TRBJ2-7; 7 nucleotides line up with TRBD1. The ends lost 3 bases at V and 6 bases at J; junction bases unmatched: 8. The CDR3 totals 14 residues. Germline CDR1 is MDHEN and CDR2 is SYDVKM. In DNA form, the CDR3 reads TGTGCCAGCAGTTTGTCCGGGACAGCCCCCGAGCAGTACTTC. It codes for CASSLSGTAPEQYF. Together with reference TRBV28 and TRBJ2-7, the CDR3 gives the full variable domain: DVKVTQSSRYLVKRTGEKVFLECVQDMDHENMFWYRQDPGLGLRLIYFSYDVKMKEKGDIPEGYSVSREKKERFSLILESASTNQTSMYLCASSLSGTAPEQYFGPGTRLTVT.

V usage is TRBV28 and J usage is TRBJ2-3; D gene unclear. This CDR3 is 17 amino acids long. CDR1 is MDHEN and CDR2 is SYDVKM in the germline V gene. V was shortened by 2 bases and J by 1 base, with 16 bases between the two germline ends. The CDR3 region is CASSLGQVPFGTDTQYF. The CDR3 nucleotides read TGTGCCAGCAGTTTAGGGCAGGTCCCCTTCGGCACAGATACGCAGTATTTT.

The chain's CDR3 is CASSRNTGGEANVLTF. CDR3 nucleotides: TGTGCCAGTAGTAGAAATACAGGGGGCGAGGCCAACGTCCTGACTTTC. The gene calls are TRBV19 and TRBJ2-6; the match to TRBD1 covers 9 bases. Trimming removed 4 bases from V and 6 bases from J; junction bases left unmatched: 7. Germline CDR1 is LNHDA and CDR2 is SQIVND (reference sequence). The CDR3 loop spans 16 amino acids.

This chain connects TRBV4-3 to TRBJ1-4, with TRBD1 matching over 10 bases. J gave up 8 bases and V 4 bases, and 10 bases lay outside the gene matches. The germline V gene encodes CDR1 LGHNA and CDR2 YSLEER. This CDR3 spans 16 amino acids. CDR3 coding DNA: TGCGCCAGCAGCCCCGCCCAGACAGGGGGCAGGGAAAAACTGTTTTTT. Its protein is CASSPAQTGGREKLFF.

The CDR3 protein is CASSTRQGPPSPLHF. The CDR3 nucleotides read TGTGCCAGCAGCACCCGACAGGGACCCCCTTCACCCCTCCACTTT. The gene calls are TRBV9 and TRBJ1-6; 7 bases map to TRBD1. V was clipped by 4 bases and J by 9 bases; unmatched bases: 10. This CDR3 is 15 amino acids long. Germline V gene data show CDR1 as SGDLS and CDR2 as YYNGEE. The full variable domain, completed using reference TRBV9 and TRBJ1-6, is DSGVTQTPKHLITATGQRVTLRCSPRSGDLSVYWYQQSLDQGLQFLIQYYNGEERAKGNILERFSAQQFPDLHSELNLSSLELGDSALYFCASSTRQGPPSPLHFGNGTRLTVT.

The chain combines TRBV5-1 with TRBJ1-4; D possibly corresponds to TRBD1 (6 bases). Looked up from germline, CDR1 is SGHRS and CDR2 is YFSETQ. The CDR3 spans 14 residues. Deletions cut 5 bases from V and 6 bases from J, with 14 bases between. As DNA, the CDR3 is TGCGCCAGCAGTTGGAGGGGGGGGGATGAAAAACTGTTTTTT. Encoded protein: CASSWRGGDEKLFF.

Concerning this clone: Within the sample, other DNA sequences also encode this same CDR3. The chain recombines TRBV6-5 with TRBJ1-1; no clear D. Trimming took off 4 bases at V and 1 base at J, with 13 bases between the two ends. CDR3 size: 15 residues. Germline V gives CDR1 MNHEY, CDR2 SVGAGI. The CDR3 region is CASSSPPEENTEAFF. The CDR3 DNA follows: TGTGCCAGCAGTTCCCCCCCCGAGGAGAACACTGAAGCTTTCTTT.

This chain uses TRBV6-1 with TRBJ2-3; 9 bases line up with TRBD2. Germline V gene data show CDR1 as MNHNS and CDR2 as SASEGT. The CDR3 runs to 15 residues. J gave up 1 base and V 3 bases, and 2 bases lay outside the gene matches. CDR3 protein: CASSDRTSGTDTQYF. CDR3 DNA sequence: TGTGCCAGCAGTGACAGGACTAGCGGCACAGATACGCAGTATTTT.

The rearrangement joins TRBV7-9 to TRBJ2-1; tentative D call: TRBD2 (7 bases). The CDR3 runs 14 residues. The V end lost 4 bases, the J end lost 8 bases, and 15 bases lay between the germline ends. The germline gives CDR1 SEHNR, CDR2 FQNEAQ (reference sequence). The CDR3 is CASSSRGAWYEQFF. CDR3 nucleotide sequence: TGTGCCAGCAGCTCCCGGGGGGCCTGGTATGAGCAGTTCTTC. Using reference TRBV7-9 and TRBJ2-1 for the parts outside the CDR3, the full variable domain is DTGVSQNPRHKITKRGQNVTFRCDPISEHNRLYWYRQTLGQGPEFLTYFQNEAQLEKSRLLSDRFSAERPKGSFSTLEIQRTEQGDSAMYLCASSSRGAWYEQFFGPGTRLTVL.

The rearrangement joins TRBV4-3 to TRBJ2-7; TRBD1 matches 11 bases. The length of the CDR3 is 18 residues. CDR1 LGHNA and CDR2 YSLEER come from the germline V gene. Trimming at V came to 1 base and at J to 7 bases, leaving 15 bases not matched to a gene. The CDR3 DNA reads TGCGCCAGCAGCCAAGTCGCGACTGGGACAGGGGGTTATCGGGAGCAGTACTTC. This codes for CASSQVATGTGGYREQYF.

V gene TRBV29-1 combines with J gene TRBJ2-7; TRBD1 matches 9 bases. The CDR3 length is 14 residues. CDR1 is SQVTM, CDR2 ANQGSEA, per germline. Losses at the gene ends were 4 bases for V and 3 bases for J; bases not matched to a gene: 7. CDR3 in amino acids: CSVAGQGVGYEQYF. The CDR3 coding sequence is TGCAGCGTTGCGGGACAGGGCGTTGGCTACGAGCAGTACTTC.

This chain joins TRBV15 and TRBJ2-1; 12 bases map to TRBD2. The CDR3 has 20 residues. The J segment lost 0 bases and the V segment lost 0 bases, leaving 9 bases of the junction unmatched. CDR1 and CDR2 from the germline V gene are LNHNV and YYDKDF (reference sequence). CDR3 in amino acids: CATSRDLTSGSQSSYNEQFF. The CDR3, as DNA: TGTGCCACCAGCAGAGATCTGACTAGCGGGAGCCAGAGCTCCTACAATGAGCAGTTCTTC.

The genes are TRBV15 and TRBJ1-3, with 9 bases aligning to TRBD1. The CDR3 runs 14 residues. Germline lookup yields CDR1 LNHNV and CDR2 YYDKDF (reference sequence). The junction had 4 bases not matched to a gene; V was cut back by 2 bases and J by 8 bases. CDR3 in amino acids: CATSRKQGADTIYF. DNA for the CDR3: TGTGCCACCAGCAGAAAACAGGGGGCGGACACCATATATTTT.

The rearrangement joins TRBV5-1 to TRBJ2-3; D perhaps matches TRBD1 (6 bases). Per germline, CDR1 SGHRS and CDR2 YFSETQ. The CDR3 has 15 residues. V was pared by 0 bases and J by 2 bases, with 10 bases between. The CDR3 DNA follows: TGCGCCAGCAGCTTGGGGACGGGACACACAGATACGCAGTATTTT. This codes for CASSLGTGHTDTQYF.

This clone was seen a few times. This chain connects TRBV6-1 to TRBJ1-3; 7 bases fit TRBD1. The CDR3 runs 15 residues. V was pared by 3 bases and J by 7 bases, with 9 bases of the junction left unmatched. Germline-derived CDR1 and CDR2 are MNHNS and SASEGT. The CDR3: CASSEPGQILNTIYF. CDR3 sequence (DNA): TGTGCCAGCAGTGAGCCGGGACAGATCCTCAACACCATATATTTT.

Worth noting for this clone: Its ends do not fully match the called genes, so a read error is possible. This sequence joins TRBV7-9 and TRBJ1-4; perhaps TRBD1 as D (6 bases). There are 12 residues in the CDR3. Germline values: CDR1 SEHNR, CDR2 FQNEAQ (reference sequence). CDR3 sequence: CSSSFGQHERFF. In nucleotides, the CDR3 is TGTTCCAGCAGCTTCGGACAGCATGAAAGGTTTTTT.

In its sample, this clone was seen once. This chain uses TRBV6-5 with TRBJ1-1; 7 bases fit TRBD1. This CDR3 comprises 14 residues. Germline CDR1 MNHEY, CDR2 SVGAGI. The trim removed 5 bases at V and 4 bases at J, leaving 7 bases unmatched. CDR3 in amino acids: CASSPQGRSTEAFF. For the CDR3, the DNA is TGTGCCAGCAGTCCACAGGGGCGTTCCACTGAAGCTTTCTTT.